The 13 T cell receptor beta chains reported below all come from one sample, sequenced in a study of cytotoxic CD8 clonotypes in ibrutinib-treated CLL. Method: immunoSEQ multiplex PCR; TCRdb's copy keeps in-frame clones and lacks some. Of around 140,000 clones listed, roughly 80% are singletons. The sequencing here drew on PBMCs, taken after 12 months of ibrutinib treatment. Receptors originate from a human donor with chronic lymphocytic leukemia.

Comment on this clone: Other DNA sequences of this sample code for an identical CDR3. The gene calls are TRBV7-2 and TRBJ2-5, with TRBD1 identical over 8 bases. Germline CDR1 SGHTA, CDR2 FQGNSA. This CDR3 has 15 amino acids. Unmatched junction bases numbered 6, after V lost 1 base and J lost 5 bases. The CDR3 region has the DNA TGTGCCAGCAGCTTAGAGGCAGGGGGCCGTGAGACCCAGTACTTC. Translation: CASSLEAGGRETQYF.

The rearrangement joins TRBV14 to TRBJ2-2, with D possibly being TRBD1 (5 bases). The CDR3 has 14 amino acids. Looked up from germline, CDR1 is SGHDN and CDR2 is FVKESK. V gave up 4 bases and J gave up 3 bases, with 9 bases separating them. Here the CDR3 reads CASSPLGDTGELFF. The DNA of the CDR3 is TGTGCCAGCAGCCCCTTAGGGGACACCGGGGAGCTGTTTTTT.

Of note for this clone: One junction end disagrees with the germline gene, perhaps due to a read error. Other DNA sequences in the sample encode the same CDR3. The CDR3 is CASSSSFATGQGSPYGYTF. As DNA, the CDR3 is TGTGCCAGCAGTTCTAGTTTTGCGACAGGGCAAGGGTCTCCCTATGGCTATACCTTC. The rearrangement joins TRBV28 to TRBJ1-2; the match to TRBD1 covers 7 bases. There are 19 residues in the CDR3. Per the germline V gene, CDR1 is MDHEN and CDR2 is SYDVKM.

Concerning this clone: The same CDR3 arises from other DNA sequences in this sample as well. The chain links TRBV19 to TRBJ2-3; no definite D call. The germline V and J ends were trimmed by 3 bases and 1 base, with 2 bases remaining between them. The CDR3 sequence is 12 residues long. Germline-derived CDR1 and CDR2 are LNHDA and SQIVND (reference sequence). The CDR3: CASSIRTDTQYF. The CDR3 nucleotides read TGTGCCAGTAGTATCCGCACAGATACGCAGTATTTT.

This clone was seen a handful of times. The chain couples TRBV5-1 to TRBJ1-4, with D tentatively TRBD1 (6 bases). The CDR3 consists of 14 residues. Trimming stripped 1 base from V and 8 bases from J, with 12 bases between. Per the germline V gene, CDR1 is SGHRS and CDR2 is YFSETQ. The CDR3 spells CASSLTGISEKLFF. The CDR3 DNA reads TGCGCCAGCAGCTTGACAGGGATCTCAGAAAAACTGTTTTTT. Full variable domain (rest looked up from reference TRBV5-1 and TRBJ1-4): KAGVTQTPRYLIKTRGQQVTLSCSPISGHRSVSWYQQTPGQGLQFLFEYFSETQRNKGNFPGRFSGRQFSNSRSEMNVSTLELGDSALYLCASSLTGISEKLFFGSGTQLSVL.

The chain is built from TRBV4-2 and TRBJ2-3; D may be TRBD1 or TRBD2 (5 bases each). The CDR3 totals 14 residues. Trimming cost V 1 base and J 1 base, with 6 bases left between them. Germline V gene lookup returns CDR1 LGHNA and CDR2 YNFKEQ. The chain's CDR3 is CASSQGDGTDTQYF. In nucleotides, the CDR3 is TGTGCCAGCAGCCAAGGGGACGGCACAGATACGCAGTATTTT.

In DNA form, the CDR3 reads TGTGCCAGCAGCAAAGGGATATCCAAAAACATTCAGTACTTC. This codes for CASSKGISKNIQYF. V is TRBV21-1 and J is TRBJ2-4. TRBV21-1 is tagged as a pseudogene. CDR3 length equals 14 residues.

The chain links TRBV7-2 to TRBJ1-5; 8 bases align to TRBD1. With V trimmed by 2 bases and J by 2 bases, 2 bases remained unmatched. From germline, CDR1 is SGHTA and CDR2 FQGNSA. The CDR3 length is 15 residues. DNA for the CDR3: TGTGCCAGCAGCTTACAGGGACAGGGCAATCAGCCCCAGCATTTT. Translating gives CASSLQGQGNQPQHF.

In nucleotides, the CDR3 is TGTGCCAGCAGCTCATCACAGGGGGGCGAGCAGTACTTC. It encodes CASSSSQGGEQYF. This rearrangement joins TRBV7-2 to TRBJ2-7; TRBD1 aligns across 8 bases. The CDR3 runs 13 residues. Germline CDR1 reads SGHTA; CDR2 reads FQGNSA. Trimming removed 4 bases from V and 6 bases from J; junction bases left unmatched: 5.

V usage is TRBV19 and J usage is TRBJ2-7, with TRBD1 matching 7 bases. V gave up 3 bases and J gave up 3 bases; unmatched junction bases: 2. This CDR3 has 13 residues. Germline CDR1 is LNHDA and CDR2 is SQIVND (reference sequence). The CDR3 reads CASSINRGYEQYF. DNA for the CDR3: TGTGCCAGTAGTATCAACAGGGGCTACGAGCAGTACTTC.

This clone was seen a single time. This chain links TRBV27 with TRBJ1-3; no clear D gene. Between the trimmed V and J ends, which lost 6 bases and 0 bases, there was a span of 12 bases. Germline CDR1 reads MNHEY; CDR2 reads SMNVEV (reference sequence). CDR3 size: 15 residues. For the CDR3, the DNA is TGTGCCAGCAGCCTTGGTGGCAGCTCTGGAAACACCATATATTTT. Translating gives CASSLGGSSGNTIYF.

This chain joins TRBV5-1 and TRBJ2-7; perhaps TRBD1 as D (6 bases). The germline CDR1 and CDR2 sequences are SGHRS and YFSETQ. CDR3 size: 13 residues. V lost 4 bases and J lost 1, with 9 bases in between. This CDR3 is CASSRTGSYEQYF. As DNA, the CDR3 is TGCGCCAGCAGCAGAACAGGGTCCTACGAGCAGTACTTC.

The V and J genes are TRBV12-5 and TRBJ2-5, with a possible D match to TRBD1 (6 bases). The V end was cut by 6 bases, the J end by 5 bases, with 16 bases between. There are 14 residues in the CDR3. The germline V gene has CDR1 LGHNT and CDR2 FRNRAP. CDR3 sequence reads: CASGPHRVVETQYF. The CDR3 DNA reads TGTGCTAGTGGCCCCCACAGGGTGGTGGAGACCCAGTACTTC. Using reference TRBV12-5 and TRBJ2-5 for the parts outside the CDR3, the full variable domain is DARVTQTPRHKVTEMGQEVTMRCQPILGHNTVFWYRQTMMQGLELLAYFRNRAPLDDSGMPKDRFSAEMPDATLATLKIQPSEPRDSAVYFCASGPHRVVETQYFGPGTRLLVL.